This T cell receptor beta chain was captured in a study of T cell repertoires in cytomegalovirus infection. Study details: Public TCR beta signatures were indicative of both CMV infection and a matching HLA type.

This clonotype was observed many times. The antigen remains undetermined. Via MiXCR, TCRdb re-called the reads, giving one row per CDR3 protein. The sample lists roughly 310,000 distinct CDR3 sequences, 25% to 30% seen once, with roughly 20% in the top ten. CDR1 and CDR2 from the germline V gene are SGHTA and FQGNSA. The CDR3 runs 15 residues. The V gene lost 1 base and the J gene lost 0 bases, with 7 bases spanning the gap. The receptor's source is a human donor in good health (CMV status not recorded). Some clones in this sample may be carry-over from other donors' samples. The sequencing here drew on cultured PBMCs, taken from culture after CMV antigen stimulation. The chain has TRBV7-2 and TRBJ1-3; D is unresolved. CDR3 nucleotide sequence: TGTGCCAGCAGCTTAGAGTACGGCTCTGGAAACACCATATATTTT. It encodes CASSLEYGSGNTIYF.